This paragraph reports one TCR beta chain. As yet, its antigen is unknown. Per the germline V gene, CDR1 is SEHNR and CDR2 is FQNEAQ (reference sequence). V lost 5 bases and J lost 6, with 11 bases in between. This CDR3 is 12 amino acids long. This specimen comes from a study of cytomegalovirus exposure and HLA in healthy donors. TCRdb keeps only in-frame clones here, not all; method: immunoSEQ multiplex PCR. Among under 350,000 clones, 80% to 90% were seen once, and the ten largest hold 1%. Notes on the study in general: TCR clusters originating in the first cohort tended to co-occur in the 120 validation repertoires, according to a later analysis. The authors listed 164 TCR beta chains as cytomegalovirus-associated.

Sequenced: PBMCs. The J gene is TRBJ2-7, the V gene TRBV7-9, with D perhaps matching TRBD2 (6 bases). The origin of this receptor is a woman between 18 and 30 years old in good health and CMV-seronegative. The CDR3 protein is CASSRGFFEQYF. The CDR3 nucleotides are TGTGCCAGCAGCCGGGGGTTCTTCGAGCAGTACTTC.